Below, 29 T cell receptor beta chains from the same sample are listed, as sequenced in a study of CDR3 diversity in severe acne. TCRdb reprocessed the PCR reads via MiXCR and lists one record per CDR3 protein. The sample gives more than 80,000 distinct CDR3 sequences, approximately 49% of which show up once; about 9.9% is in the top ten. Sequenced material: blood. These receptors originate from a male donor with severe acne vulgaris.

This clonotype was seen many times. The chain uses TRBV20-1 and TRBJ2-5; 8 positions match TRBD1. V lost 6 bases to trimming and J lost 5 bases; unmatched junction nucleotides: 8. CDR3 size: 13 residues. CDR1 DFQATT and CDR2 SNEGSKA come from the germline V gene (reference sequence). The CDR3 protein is CSAPTGAGETQYF. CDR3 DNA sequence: TGCAGTGCGCCGACAGGGGCAGGGGAGACCCAGTACTTC.

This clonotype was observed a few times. This CDR3 reads CATGSGEQYF. Here the CDR3 DNA reads TGTGCCACCGGGAGCGGCGAGCAGTACTTC. V is TRBV25-1 and J is TRBJ2-7, with D tentatively TRBD2 (6 bases). The CDR3 contains 10 residues. The germline CDR1 and CDR2 sequences are MGHDK and SYGVNS. Trimming removed 10 bases from V and 6 bases from J, with 10 bases in between.

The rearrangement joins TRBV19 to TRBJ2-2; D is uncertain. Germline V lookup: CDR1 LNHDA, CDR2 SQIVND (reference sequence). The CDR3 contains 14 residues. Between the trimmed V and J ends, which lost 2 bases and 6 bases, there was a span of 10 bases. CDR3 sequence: CASSIKRTAGELFF. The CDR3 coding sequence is TGTGCCAGTAGTATAAAGCGAACGGCCGGGGAGCTGTTTTTT.

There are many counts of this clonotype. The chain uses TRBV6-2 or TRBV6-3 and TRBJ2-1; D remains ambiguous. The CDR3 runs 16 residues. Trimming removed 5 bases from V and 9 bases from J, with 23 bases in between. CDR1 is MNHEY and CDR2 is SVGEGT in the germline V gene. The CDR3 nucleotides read TGTGCCAGCAGTAGGTCCGGGTTAGTCCCCCTAGGTGAGCAGTTCTTC. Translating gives CASSRSGLVPLGEQFF.

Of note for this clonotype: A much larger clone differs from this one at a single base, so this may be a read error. CDR3 nucleotide sequence: TGTGCCGGCAGTTTATCAGGGGACTCCTACAATGAGCAGTTCTTC. Translation gives CAGSLSGDSYNEQFF. The chain couples TRBV24-1 to TRBJ2-1; tentative D call: TRBD1 (6 bases). From germline, CDR1 is KGHDR and CDR2 SFDVKD. The CDR3 spans 15 residues. V lost 12 bases, J lost 0 bases, and 17 bases lay in between.

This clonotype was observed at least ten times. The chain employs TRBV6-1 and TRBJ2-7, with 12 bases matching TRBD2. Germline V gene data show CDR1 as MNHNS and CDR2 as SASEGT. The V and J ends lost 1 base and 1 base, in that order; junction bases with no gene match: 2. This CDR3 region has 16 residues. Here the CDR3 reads CASSEEGLAGSYEQYV. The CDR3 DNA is TGTGCCAGCAGTGAAGAAGGACTAGCGGGGTCCTACGAGCAGTACGTC.

This CDR3 reads CAIRGDRFNTGELFF. CDR3 DNA sequence: TGTGCCATCAGGGGAGACAGGTTTAACACCGGGGAGCTGTTTTTT. The chain uses TRBV10-3 and TRBJ2-2; weak D call: TRBD1 (6 bases). V dropped 6 bases and J dropped 2 bases, with 13 bases sitting between them. CDR3 size: 15 residues. Per germline, CDR1 ENHRY and CDR2 SYGVKD.

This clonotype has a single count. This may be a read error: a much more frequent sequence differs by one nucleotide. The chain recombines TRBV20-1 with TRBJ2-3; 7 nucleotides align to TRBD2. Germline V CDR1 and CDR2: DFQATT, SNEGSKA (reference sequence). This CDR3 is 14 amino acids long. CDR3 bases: TGCGGTGCTAGACGTCTAGCGGTGGCAGATACGCAGTATTTT. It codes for CGARRLAVADTQYF.

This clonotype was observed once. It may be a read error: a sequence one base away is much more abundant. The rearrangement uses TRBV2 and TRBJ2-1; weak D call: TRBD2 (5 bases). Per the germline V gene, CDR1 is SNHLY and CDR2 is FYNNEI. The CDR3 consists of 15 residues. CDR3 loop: CVILKGAPSYNEQFF. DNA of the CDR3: TGTGTTATATTGAAGGGAGCGCCTTCCTACAATGAGCAGTTCTTC.

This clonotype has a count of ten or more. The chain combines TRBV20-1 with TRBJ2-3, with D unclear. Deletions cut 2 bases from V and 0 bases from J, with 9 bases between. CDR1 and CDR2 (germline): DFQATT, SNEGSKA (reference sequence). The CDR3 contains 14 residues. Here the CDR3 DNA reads TGCAGTGCTAGACTTCCTTTTAGCACAGATACGCAGTATTTT. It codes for CSARLPFSTDTQYF.

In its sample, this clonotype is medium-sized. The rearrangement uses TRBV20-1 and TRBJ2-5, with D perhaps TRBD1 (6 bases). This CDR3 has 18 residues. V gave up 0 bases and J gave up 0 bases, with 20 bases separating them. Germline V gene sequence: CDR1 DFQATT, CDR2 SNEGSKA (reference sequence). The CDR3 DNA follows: TGCAGTGCTAGAGATCTCAGGGGTGAAGGTTCGTACCAAGAGACCCAGTACTTC. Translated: CSARDLRGEGSYQETQYF.

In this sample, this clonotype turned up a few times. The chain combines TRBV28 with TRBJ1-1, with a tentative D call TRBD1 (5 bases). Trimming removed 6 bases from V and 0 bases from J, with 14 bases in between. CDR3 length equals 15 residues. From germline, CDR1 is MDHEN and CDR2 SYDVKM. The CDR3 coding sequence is TGTGCCAGCAGAGAATGGGGGAAGATGAACACTGAAGCTTTCTTT. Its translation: CASREWGKMNTEAFF.

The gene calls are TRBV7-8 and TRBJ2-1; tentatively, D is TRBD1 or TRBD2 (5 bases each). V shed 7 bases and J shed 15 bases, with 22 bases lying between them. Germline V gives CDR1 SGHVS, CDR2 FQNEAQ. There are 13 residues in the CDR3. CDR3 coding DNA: TGTGCCAGCACCGAGAGAGGCCGGGGCGGGCTGTTCTTC. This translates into CASTERGRGGLFF.

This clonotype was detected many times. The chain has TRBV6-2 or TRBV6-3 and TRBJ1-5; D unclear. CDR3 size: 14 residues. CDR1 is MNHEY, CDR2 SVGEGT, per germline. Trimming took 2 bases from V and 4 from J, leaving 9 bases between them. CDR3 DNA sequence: TGTGCCAGCAGTTACGGGAGTTGGAATCAGCCCCAGCATTTT. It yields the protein CASSYGSWNQPQHF.

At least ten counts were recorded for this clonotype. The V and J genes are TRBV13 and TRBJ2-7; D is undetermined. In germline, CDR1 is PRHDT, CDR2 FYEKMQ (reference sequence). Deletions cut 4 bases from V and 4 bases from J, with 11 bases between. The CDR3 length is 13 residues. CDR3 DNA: TGTGCCAGCAGCTCTTCTGAGTCATACGAGCAGTACTTC. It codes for CASSSSESYEQYF.

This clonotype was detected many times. The CDR3 DNA reads as TGTGCCAGCAGCTTATCCGGGGGGGATTCCTACGAGCAGTACTTC. Its protein is CASSLSGGDSYEQYF. V is TRBV7-3 and J is TRBJ2-7, with TRBD2 matching over 8 bases. CDR3 size: 15 residues. Germline V gives CDR1 SGHTA, CDR2 FQGTGA. Trimming took 2 bases from V and 1 from J; bases not matched to a gene: 4.

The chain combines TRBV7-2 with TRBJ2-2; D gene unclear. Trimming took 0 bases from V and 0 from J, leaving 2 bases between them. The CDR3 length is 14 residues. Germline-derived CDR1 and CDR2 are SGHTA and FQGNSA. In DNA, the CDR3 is TGTGCCAGCAGCTTAGCGGCGAACACCGGGGAGCTGTTTTTT. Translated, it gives CASSLAANTGELFF.

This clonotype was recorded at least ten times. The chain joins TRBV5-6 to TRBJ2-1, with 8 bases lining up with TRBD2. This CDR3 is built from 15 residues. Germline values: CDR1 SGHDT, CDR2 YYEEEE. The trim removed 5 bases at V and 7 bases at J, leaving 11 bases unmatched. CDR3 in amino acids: CASRVSGKGGNEQFF. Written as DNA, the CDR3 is TGTGCCAGCAGGGTTAGCGGGAAGGGTGGGAATGAGCAGTTCTTC.

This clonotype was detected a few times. CDR3 residues: CASSLAFLAGGSYEQYF. The DNA for the CDR3 is TGTGCCAGCAGCTTAGCGTTTCTTGCGGGCGGGAGCTACGAGCAGTACTTC. V is TRBV7-2 and J is TRBJ2-7; 7 positions agree with TRBD2. Germline trimming cut 0 bases from V and 3 bases from J; bases unmatched to any gene: 11. This CDR3 has 17 amino acids. CDR1 and CDR2 (germline): SGHTA, FQGNSA.

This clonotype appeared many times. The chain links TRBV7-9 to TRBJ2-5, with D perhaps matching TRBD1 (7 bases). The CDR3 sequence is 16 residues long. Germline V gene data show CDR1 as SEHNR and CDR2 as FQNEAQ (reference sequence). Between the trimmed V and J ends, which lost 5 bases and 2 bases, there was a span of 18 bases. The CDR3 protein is CASSPLGGGQQETQYF. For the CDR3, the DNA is TGTGCCAGCAGCCCTTTAGGAGGGGGCCAACAAGAGACCCAGTACTTC. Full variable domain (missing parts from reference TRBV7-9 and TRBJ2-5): DTGVSQNPRHKITKRGQNVTFRCDPISEHNRLYWYRQTLGQGPEFLTYFQNEAQLEKSRLLSDRFSAERPKGSFSTLEIQRTEQGDSAMYLCASSPLGGGQQETQYFGPGTRLLVL.

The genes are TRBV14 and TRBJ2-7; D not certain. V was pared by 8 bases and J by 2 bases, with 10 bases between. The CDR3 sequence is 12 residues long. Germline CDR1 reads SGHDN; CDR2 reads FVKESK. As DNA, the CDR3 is TGTGCCAGCGGGATTTTAACCTACGAGCAGTACTTC. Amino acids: CASGILTYEQYF.

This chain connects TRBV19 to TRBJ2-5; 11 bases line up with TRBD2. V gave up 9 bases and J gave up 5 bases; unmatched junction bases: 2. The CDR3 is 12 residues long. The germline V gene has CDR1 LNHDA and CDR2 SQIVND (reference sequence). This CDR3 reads CASGTSGETQYF. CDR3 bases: TGTGCCAGCGGGACTAGCGGCGAGACCCAGTACTTC.

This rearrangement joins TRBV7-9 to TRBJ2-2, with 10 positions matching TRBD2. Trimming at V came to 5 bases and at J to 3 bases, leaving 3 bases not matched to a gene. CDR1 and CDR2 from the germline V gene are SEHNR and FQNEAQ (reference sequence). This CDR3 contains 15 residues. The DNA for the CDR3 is TGTGCCAGCAGCAGTCTAGCGGGAGACACCGGGGAGCTGTTTTTT. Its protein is CASSSLAGDTGELFF.

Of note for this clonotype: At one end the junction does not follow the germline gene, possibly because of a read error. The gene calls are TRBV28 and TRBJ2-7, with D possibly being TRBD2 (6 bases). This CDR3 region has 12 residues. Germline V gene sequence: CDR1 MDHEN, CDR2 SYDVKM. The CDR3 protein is CASINFDWEAVF. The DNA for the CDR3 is TGTGCCAGCATCAACTTCGACTGGGAGGCCGTCTTC.

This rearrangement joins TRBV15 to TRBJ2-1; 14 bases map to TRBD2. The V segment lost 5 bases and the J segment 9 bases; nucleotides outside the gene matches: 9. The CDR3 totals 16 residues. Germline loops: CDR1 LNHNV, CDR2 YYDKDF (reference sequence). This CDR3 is CATSRPGLAGVSEQFF. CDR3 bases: TGTGCCACCAGCCGACCGGGACTAGCGGGAGTAAGTGAGCAGTTCTTC.

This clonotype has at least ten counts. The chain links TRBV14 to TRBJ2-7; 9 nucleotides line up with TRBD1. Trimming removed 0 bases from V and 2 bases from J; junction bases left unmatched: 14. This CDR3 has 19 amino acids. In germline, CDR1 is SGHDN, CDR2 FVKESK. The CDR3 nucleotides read TGTGCCAGCAGCCAAGACCAGACAAGGGGGACAGGGACACCCTACGAGCAGTACTTC. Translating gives CASSQDQTRGTGTPYEQYF. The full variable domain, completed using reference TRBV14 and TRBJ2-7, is EAGVTQFPSHSVIEKGQTVTLRCDPISGHDNLYWYRRVMGKEIKFLLHFVKESKQDESGMPNNRFLAERTGGTYSTLKVQPAELEDSGVYFCASSQDQTRGTGTPYEQYFGPGTRLTVT.

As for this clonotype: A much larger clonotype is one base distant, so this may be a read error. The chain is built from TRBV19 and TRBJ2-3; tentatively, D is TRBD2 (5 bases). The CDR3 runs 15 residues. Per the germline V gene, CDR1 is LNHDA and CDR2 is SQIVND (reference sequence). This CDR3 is CAGSIANGDTDTQYF. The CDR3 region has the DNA TGTGCCGGTAGTATAGCGAACGGGGATACAGATACGCAGTATTTT.

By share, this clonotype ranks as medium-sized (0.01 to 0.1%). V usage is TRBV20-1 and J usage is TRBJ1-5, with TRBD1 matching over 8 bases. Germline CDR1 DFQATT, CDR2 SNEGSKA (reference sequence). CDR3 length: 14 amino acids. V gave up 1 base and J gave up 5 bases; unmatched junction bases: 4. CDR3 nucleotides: TGCAGTGCTAGAGGGGACAGGCCCTATCAGCCCCAGCATTTT. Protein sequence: CSARGDRPYQPQHF.

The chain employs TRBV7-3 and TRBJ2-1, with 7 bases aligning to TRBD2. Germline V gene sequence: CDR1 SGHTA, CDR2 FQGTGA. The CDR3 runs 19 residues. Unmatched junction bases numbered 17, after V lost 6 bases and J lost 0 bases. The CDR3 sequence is CASRSSGGFDPISYNEQFF. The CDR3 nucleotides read TGTGCCAGCAGGTCCTCGGGGGGTTTCGACCCCATCTCCTACAATGAGCAGTTCTTC. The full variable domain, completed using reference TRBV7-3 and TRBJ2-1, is GAGVSQTPSNKVTEKGKYVELRCDPISGHTALYWYRQSLGQGPEFLIYFQGTGAADDSGLPNDRFFAVRPEGSVSTLKIQRTERGDSAVYLCASRSSGGFDPISYNEQFFGPGTRLTVL.